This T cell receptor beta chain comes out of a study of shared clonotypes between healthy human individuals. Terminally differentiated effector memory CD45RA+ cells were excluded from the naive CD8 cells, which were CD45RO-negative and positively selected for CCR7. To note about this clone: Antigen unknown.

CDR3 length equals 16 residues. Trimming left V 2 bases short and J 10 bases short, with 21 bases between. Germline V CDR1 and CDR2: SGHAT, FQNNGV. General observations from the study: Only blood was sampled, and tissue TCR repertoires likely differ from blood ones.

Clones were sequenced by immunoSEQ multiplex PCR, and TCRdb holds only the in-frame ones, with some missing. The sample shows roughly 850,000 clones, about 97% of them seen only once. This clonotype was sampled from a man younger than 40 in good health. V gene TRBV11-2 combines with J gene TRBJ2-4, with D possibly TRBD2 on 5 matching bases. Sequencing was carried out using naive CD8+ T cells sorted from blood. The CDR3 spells CASSLFEIGGQAIQYF. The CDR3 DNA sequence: TGTGCCAGCAGCTTATTTGAGATTGGAGGCCAAGCAATTCAGTACTTC.